The text below deals with one T cell receptor (beta chain). Its cognate antigen is unknown. This entry belongs to a study of CD8+ T cells in alopecia areata. The study, taken as a whole, reports: On tofacitinib, scalp clonality and expanded CD8+ clones among top 100 fell significantly. In scalp and blood, many expanded lesional clones persisted during tofacitinib. Although TCR sharing was seen in mice, sharing across patients was less clear, possibly for HLA-related reasons. Only one nonresponder was present, which leaves the link between baseline CD8+ expansion and response uncertain.

The treatment: oral pan-JAK inhibitor, 5-10 mg twice daily. The germline CDR1 and CDR2 sequences are LNHDA and SQIVND (reference sequence). The CDR3 covers 13 residues. V shed 5 bases and J shed 1 base, with 9 bases lying between them. Extraction of RNA preceded its reverse transcription into cDNA, which served as the sequencing template. TCRdb's copy holds only in-frame clones and misses some; the assay was immunoSEQ multiplex PCR. The sample records about 76,000 clones, 66% being singletons. The starting material was CD8+ T cells sorted from blood, obtained at week 24, from a patient treated with tofacitinib. The sequence was collected from a human donor with alopecia areata. The rearrangement links TRBV19 to TRBJ2-7; D call uncertain. The chain's CDR3 is CASSFGASYEQYF. In nucleotides, the CDR3 is TGTGCCAGTAGTTTTGGCGCGTCCTACGAGCAGTACTTC. The full variable domain, its missing parts supplied by reference TRBV19 and TRBJ2-7, is DGGITQSPKYLFRKEGQNVTLSCEQNLNHDAMYWYRQDPGQGLRLIYYSQIVNDFQKGDIAEGYSVSREKKESFPLTVTSAQKNPTAFYLCASSFGASYEQYFGPGTRLTVT.